This TCR beta chain was documented in a study of OX40 agonist ivuxolimab in advanced cancers. For the wider study: Ivuxolimab was a fully human IgG2 agonistic monoclonal antibody targeting the costimulatory receptor OX40 (CD134). Intravenous ivuxolimab was administered to patients every 2 weeks at six dose levels: 0.01, 0.1, 0.3, 1.5, 3 and 10 mg/kg. Among the roughly 50 dose-escalation patients, roughly 20 had hepatocellular carcinoma, roughly 15 melanoma, 9 renal cell carcinoma and 9 head and neck cancer. In the dose-escalation cohort, 82.7% of patients were male, and the mean age was approximately 55 years, with a range of roughly 23 to 85. Prior anti-PD-1, anti-PD-L1 or anti-CTLA-4 therapy was permitted, and checkpoint inhibitors had been received by 30% to 40% of dose-escalation patients. Three dose-escalation patients achieved partial responses, one with hepatocellular carcinoma and two with cutaneous melanoma. The purpose of peripheral TCRbeta sequencing was to test whether ivuxolimab changed TCR sequence diversity and led to clonal T-cell expansion. The paper describes the monotherapy dose-escalation part (N of about 50 patients) of the phase I trial of ivuxolimab. General conclusions and limits of the study: After ivuxolimab, expanded clones were on average more numerous among CD8+ T cells than among CD4+ T cells. The antigen specificity of the clonally expanded peripheral T cells was not determined. Low levels of normalized T-cell clonal expansion were also seen in some patients who did not respond. At doses from 0.1 to 3.0 mg/kg, clonal expansion was seen in both CD4+ and CD8+ blood T cells between baseline and week 6. In the 0.1-3.0 mg/kg groups, partial responders were among the patients with the lowest normalized peripheral clonal expansion, particularly in CD8+ T cells.

For sequencing of the TCRbeta CDR3 region, genomic DNA was extracted from the sorted cells. The immunoSEQ Assay was used to sequence the TCRbeta CDR3 regions. TCRdb re-hosts the immuneACCESS table, in-frame sequences only. Its copies lack some clones; in the studies checked, an unresolved V gene accounts for under half of them, and the cause for the rest is not known. The sample table holds tens of thousands of clones, of which around 85% were seen once. The biggest ten clones account for over 3.5% of the sample. Patients with autoimmune disease history or receiving systemic immunosuppression were excluded from the trial. In every dose cohort, peripheral blood was drawn for TCR sequencing at baseline, cycle 4 day 1, and cycle 7 day 1. The samples were drawn from a first-in-human, open-label, multicenter phase I dose-escalation trial of ivuxolimab. The trial enrolled adults with locally advanced or metastatic head and neck squamous cell, hepatocellular, melanoma or renal cell carcinoma. Before TCR sequencing, CD4+ T cells and CD8+ T cells were sorted from peripheral blood as separate populations.

The CDR3 covers 13 residues, taking in both the cysteine and the phenylalanine. The entry retains the CDR3 DNA only, 39 bases that are in frame from base 1. CDR1 and CDR2, looked up from the germline V gene, are SGHRS and YFSETQ. V is shortened by 5 bases, J by 1 base, and the region joining them spans 10 bases. A note on this clone: Its antigen is currently not known. Within one base of it there is no much larger clone, and no base qualities were kept.

The receptor was derived from an adult with an advanced solid tumor such as melanoma, head and neck, liver or kidney cancer. The rearranged segments are TRBV5-1 and TRBJ2-7; tentative D gene TRBD1, with 6 bases matching. The material was CD4+ or CD8+ T cells sorted from blood, obtained in a trial of the OX40 agonist ivuxolimab. The nucleotide sequence reads TGCGCCAGCAGACCCACAGGGTCCTACGAGCAGTACTTC. Its coded protein is CASRPTGSYEQYF.